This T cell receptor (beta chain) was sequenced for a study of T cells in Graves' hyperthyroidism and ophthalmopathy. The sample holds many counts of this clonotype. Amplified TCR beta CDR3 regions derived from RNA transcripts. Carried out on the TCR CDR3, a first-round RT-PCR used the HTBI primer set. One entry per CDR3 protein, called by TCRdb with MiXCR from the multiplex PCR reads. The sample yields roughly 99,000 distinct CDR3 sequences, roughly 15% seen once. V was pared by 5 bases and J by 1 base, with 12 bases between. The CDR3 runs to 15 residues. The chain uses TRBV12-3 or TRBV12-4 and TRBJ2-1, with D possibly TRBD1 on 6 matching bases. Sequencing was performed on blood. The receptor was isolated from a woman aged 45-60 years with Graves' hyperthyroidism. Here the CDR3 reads CASSNRAGSYNEQFF. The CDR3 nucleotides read TGTGCCAGCAGTAACAGGGCCGGGTCCTACAATGAGCAGTTCTTC.